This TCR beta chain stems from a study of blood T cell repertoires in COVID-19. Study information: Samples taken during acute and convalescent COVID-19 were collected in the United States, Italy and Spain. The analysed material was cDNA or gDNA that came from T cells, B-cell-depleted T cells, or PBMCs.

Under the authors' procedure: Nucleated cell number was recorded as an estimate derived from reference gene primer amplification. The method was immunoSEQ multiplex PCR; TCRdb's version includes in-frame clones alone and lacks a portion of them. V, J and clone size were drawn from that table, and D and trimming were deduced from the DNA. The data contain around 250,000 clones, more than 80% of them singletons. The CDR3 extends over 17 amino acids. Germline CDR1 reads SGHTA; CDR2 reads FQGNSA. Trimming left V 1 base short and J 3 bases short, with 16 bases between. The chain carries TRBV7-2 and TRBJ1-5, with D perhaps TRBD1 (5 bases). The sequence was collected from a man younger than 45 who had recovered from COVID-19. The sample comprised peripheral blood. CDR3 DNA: TGTGCCAGCAGCTTAGGGTCGTTAGGCAGGGACAATCAGCCCCAGCATTTT. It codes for CASSLGSLGRDNQPQHF.